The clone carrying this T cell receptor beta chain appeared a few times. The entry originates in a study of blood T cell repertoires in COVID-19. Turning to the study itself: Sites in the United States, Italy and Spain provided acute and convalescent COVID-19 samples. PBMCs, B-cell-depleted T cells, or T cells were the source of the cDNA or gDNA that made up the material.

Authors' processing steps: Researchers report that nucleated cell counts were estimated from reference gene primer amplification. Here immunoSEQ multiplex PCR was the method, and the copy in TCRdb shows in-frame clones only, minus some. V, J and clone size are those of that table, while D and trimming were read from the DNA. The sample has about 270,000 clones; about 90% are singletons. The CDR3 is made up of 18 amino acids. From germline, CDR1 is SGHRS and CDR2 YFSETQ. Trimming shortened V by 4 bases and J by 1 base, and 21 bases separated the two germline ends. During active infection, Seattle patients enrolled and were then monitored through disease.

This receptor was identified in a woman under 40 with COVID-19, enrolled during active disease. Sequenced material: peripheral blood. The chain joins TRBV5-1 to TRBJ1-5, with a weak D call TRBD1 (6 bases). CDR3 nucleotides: TGCGCCAGCAGCCTGGCTAAACAGGGATTTGGGAGCAATCAGCCCCAGCATTTT. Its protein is CASSLAKQGFGSNQPQHF.